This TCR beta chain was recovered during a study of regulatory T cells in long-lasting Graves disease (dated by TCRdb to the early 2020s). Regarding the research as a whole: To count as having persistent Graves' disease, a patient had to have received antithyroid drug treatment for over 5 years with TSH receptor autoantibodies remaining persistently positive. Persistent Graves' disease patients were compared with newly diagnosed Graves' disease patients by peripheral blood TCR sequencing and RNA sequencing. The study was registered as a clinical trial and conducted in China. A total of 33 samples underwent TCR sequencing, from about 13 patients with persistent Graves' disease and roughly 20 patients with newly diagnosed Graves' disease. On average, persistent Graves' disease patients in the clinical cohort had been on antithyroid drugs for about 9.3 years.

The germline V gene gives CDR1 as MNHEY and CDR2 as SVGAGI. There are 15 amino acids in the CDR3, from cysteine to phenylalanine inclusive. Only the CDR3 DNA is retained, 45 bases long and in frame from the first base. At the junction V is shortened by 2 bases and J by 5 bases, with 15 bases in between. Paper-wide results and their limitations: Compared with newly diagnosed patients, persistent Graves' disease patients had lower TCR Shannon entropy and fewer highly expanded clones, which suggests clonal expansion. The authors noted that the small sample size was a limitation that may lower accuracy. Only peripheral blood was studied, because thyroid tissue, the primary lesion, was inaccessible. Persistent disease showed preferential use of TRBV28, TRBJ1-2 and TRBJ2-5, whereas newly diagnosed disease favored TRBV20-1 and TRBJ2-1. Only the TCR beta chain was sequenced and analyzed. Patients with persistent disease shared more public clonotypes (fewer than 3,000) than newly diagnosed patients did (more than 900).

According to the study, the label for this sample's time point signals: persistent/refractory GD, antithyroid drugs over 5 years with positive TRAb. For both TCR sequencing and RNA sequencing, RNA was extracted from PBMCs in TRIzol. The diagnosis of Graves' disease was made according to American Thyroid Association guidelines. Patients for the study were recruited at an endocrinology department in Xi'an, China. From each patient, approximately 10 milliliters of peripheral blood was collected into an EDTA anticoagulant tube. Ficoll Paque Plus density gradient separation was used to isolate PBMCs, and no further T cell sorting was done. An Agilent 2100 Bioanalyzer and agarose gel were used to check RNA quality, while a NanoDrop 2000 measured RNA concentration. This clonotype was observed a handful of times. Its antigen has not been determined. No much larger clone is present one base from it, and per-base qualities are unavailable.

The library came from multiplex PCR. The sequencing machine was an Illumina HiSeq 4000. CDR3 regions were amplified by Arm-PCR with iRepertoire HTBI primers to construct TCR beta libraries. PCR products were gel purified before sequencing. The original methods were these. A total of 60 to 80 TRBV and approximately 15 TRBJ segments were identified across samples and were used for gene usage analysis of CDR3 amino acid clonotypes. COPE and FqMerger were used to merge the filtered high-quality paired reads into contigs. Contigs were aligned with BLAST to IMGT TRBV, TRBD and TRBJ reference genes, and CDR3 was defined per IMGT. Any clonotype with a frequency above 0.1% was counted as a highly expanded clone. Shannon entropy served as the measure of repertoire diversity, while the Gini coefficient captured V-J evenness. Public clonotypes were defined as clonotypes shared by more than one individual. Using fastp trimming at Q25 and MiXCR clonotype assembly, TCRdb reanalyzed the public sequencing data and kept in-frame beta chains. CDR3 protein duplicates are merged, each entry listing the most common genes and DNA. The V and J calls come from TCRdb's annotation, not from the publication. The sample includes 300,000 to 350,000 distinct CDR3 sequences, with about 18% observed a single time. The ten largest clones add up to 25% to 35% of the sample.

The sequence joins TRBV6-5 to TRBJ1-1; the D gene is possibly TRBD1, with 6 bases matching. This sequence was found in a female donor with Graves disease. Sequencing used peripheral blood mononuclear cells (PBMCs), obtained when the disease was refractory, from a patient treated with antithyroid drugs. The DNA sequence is TGTGCCAGCAGTTACCAAGTGACAGGAGGAACTGAAGCTTTCTTT. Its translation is CASSYQVTGGTEAFF.